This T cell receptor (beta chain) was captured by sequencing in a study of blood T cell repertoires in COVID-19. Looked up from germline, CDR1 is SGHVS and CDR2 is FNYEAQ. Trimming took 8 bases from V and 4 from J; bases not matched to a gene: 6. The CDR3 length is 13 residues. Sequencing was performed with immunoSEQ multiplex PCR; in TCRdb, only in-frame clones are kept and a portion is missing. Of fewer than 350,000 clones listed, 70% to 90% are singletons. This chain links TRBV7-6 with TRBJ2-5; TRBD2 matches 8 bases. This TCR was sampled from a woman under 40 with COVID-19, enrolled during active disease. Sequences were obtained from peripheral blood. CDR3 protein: CASGGGLGETQYF. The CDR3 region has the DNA TGTGCCAGCGGCGGGGGGCTGGGAGAGACCCAGTACTTC. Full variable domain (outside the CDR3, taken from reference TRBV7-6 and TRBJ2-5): GAGVSQSPRYKVTKRGQDVALRCDPISGHVSLYWYRQALGQGPEFLTYFNYEAQQDKSGLPNDRFSAERPEGSISTLTIQRTEQRDSAMYRCASGGGLGETQYFGPGTRLLVL.